The rows below give T cell receptor beta chains drawn from one sample of a study of blood T cell repertoires in COVID-19. Sequencing used immunoSEQ multiplex PCR; TCRdb keeps in-frame clones, though not all of them. Altogether about 300,000 clones are present, about 90% being singletons, with the ten largest covering 5.5% to 8%. Source material: peripheral blood. Every receptor here comes from a woman between 45 and 60 years old with COVID-19, enrolled during active disease. CDR3s include the opening cysteine and the closing phenylalanine or tryptophan. Each record gives: CDR3 protein, CDR3 DNA, clone size, D gene, J gene, CDR3 length, V gene. A D gene is named only where the DNA matches it firmly. Rows give clone size only sometimes, using once, few, many, or a class for an expanded clone.

CDR3 protein: CAIRGRNYGYTF
CDR3 DNA: TGTGCCATCCGCGGGAGAAACTATGGCTACACCTTC
clone size: -
D gene: -
J gene: TRBJ1-2
CDR3 length: 12
V gene: TRBV12-3/TRBV12-4

CDR3 protein: CSVGQGTEGNTEAFF
CDR3 DNA: TGCAGCGTTGGGCAGGGGACAGAAGGGAACACTGAAGCTTTCTTT
clone size: -
D gene: TRBD1
J gene: TRBJ1-1
CDR3 length: 15
V gene: TRBV29-1

CDR3 protein: CAWSTADNQPQHF
CDR3 DNA: TGTGCCTGGAGTACCGCGGACAATCAGCCCCAGCATTTT
clone size: -
D gene: -
J gene: TRBJ1-5
CDR3 length: 13
V gene: TRBV30

CDR3 protein: CASSLSAGGLSYEQYF
CDR3 DNA: TGCGCCAGCAGCTTGTCGGCGGGAGGCCTCTCCTACGAGCAGTACTTC
clone size: -
D gene: TRBD2
J gene: TRBJ2-7
CDR3 length: 16
V gene: TRBV5-1

CDR3 protein: CASSLSGASSYEQYF
CDR3 DNA: TGTGCCAGCAGTTTAAGCGGGGCAAGCTCCTACGAGCAGTACTTC
clone size: -
D gene: TRBD2
J gene: TRBJ2-7
CDR3 length: 15
V gene: TRBV27

CDR3 protein: CASSPSTQGNEQFF
CDR3 DNA: TGTGCCAGCTCACCTTCAACACAGGGCAATGAGCAGTTCTTC
clone size: -
D gene: -
J gene: TRBJ2-1
CDR3 length: 14
V gene: TRBV18

CDR3 protein: CASIRPKTGIYGYTF
CDR3 DNA: TGTGCCAGCATTCGGCCCAAGACCGGGATCTATGGCTACACCTTC
clone size: -
D gene: -
J gene: TRBJ1-2
CDR3 length: 15
V gene: TRBV6-5

CDR3 protein: CASSPRSWREKEETQYF
CDR3 DNA: TGCGCCAGCAGCCCGAGGAGTTGGCGGGAGAAGGAAGAGACCCAGTACTTC
clone size: once
D gene: TRBD2
J gene: TRBJ2-5
CDR3 length: 17
V gene: TRBV4-1

CDR3 protein: CASQDRQKNIQYF
CDR3 DNA: TGTGCCTCCCAGGACAGGCAGAAAAACATTCAGTACTTC
clone size: -
D gene: TRBD1
J gene: TRBJ2-4
CDR3 length: 13
V gene: TRBV10-3

CDR3 protein: CASSYSGWDYEQYF
CDR3 DNA: TGTGCCAGCAGCTACTCAGGGTGGGACTACGAGCAGTACTTC
clone size: -
D gene: -
J gene: TRBJ2-7
CDR3 length: 14
V gene: TRBV5-5

CDR3 protein: CASSFKPTGSSYEQYF
CDR3 DNA: TGTGCCAGCAGTTTCAAACCGACAGGGAGCTCCTACGAGCAGTACTTC
clone size: -
D gene: TRBD1
J gene: TRBJ2-7
CDR3 length: 16
V gene: TRBV6-2/TRBV6-3

CDR3 protein: CASSLQGLENTEAFF
CDR3 DNA: TGTGCCAGCAGCTTACAGGGGCTGGAGAACACTGAAGCTTTCTTT
clone size: -
D gene: TRBD1
J gene: TRBJ1-1
CDR3 length: 15
V gene: TRBV5-4

CDR3 protein: CASSVDYYSYEQYF
CDR3 DNA: TGTGCCAGCAGTGTAGACTACTACTCCTACGAGCAGTACTTC
clone size: -
D gene: -
J gene: TRBJ2-7
CDR3 length: 14
V gene: TRBV27

CDR3 protein: CATMVHRAGGGYGYTF
CDR3 DNA: TGTGCCACCATGGTCCATCGTGCAGGGGGCGGCTATGGCTACACCTTC
clone size: -
D gene: TRBD1
J gene: TRBJ1-2
CDR3 length: 16
V gene: TRBV24-1

CDR3 protein: CASRTAGLAVTDTQYF
CDR3 DNA: TGTGCCAGCAGAACCGCGGGACTAGCCGTCACAGATACGCAGTATTTT
clone size: -
D gene: TRBD2
J gene: TRBJ2-3
CDR3 length: 16
V gene: TRBV27

CDR3 protein: CASSLPGTHTGELFF
CDR3 DNA: TGTGCCAGCAGCTTACCTGGGACACACACCGGGGAGCTGTTTTTT
clone size: -
D gene: -
J gene: TRBJ2-2
CDR3 length: 15
V gene: TRBV7-2

CDR3 protein: CASSARTGQGNEKLFF
CDR3 DNA: TGTGCCAGCAGCGCCCGCACGGGACAGGGGAACGAAAAACTGTTTTTT
clone size: -
D gene: TRBD1
J gene: TRBJ1-4
CDR3 length: 16
V gene: TRBV9

CDR3 protein: CASSLGQGGNSPLHF
CDR3 DNA: TGTGCCAGCAGCTTGGGACAGGGTGGCAATTCACCCCTCCACTTT
clone size: -
D gene: TRBD1
J gene: TRBJ1-6
CDR3 length: 15
V gene: TRBV5-4

CDR3 protein: CASSLEAANTEAFF
CDR3 DNA: TGCGCCAGCAGCTTGGAGGCGGCGAACACTGAAGCTTTCTTT
clone size: -
D gene: -
J gene: TRBJ1-1
CDR3 length: 14
V gene: TRBV5-1

CDR3 protein: CASSIAGQAPWEQYF
CDR3 DNA: TGTGCCAGTAGTATTGCGGGACAGGCGCCTTGGGAGCAGTACTTC
clone size: -
D gene: TRBD1
J gene: TRBJ2-7
CDR3 length: 15
V gene: TRBV19

CDR3 protein: CASSPLPGETEEQYF
CDR3 DNA: TGTGCCAGCTCACCATTGCCAGGGGAAACGGAAGAGCAGTACTTC
clone size: -
D gene: -
J gene: TRBJ2-7
CDR3 length: 15
V gene: TRBV18

CDR3 protein: CASSWEAGGPRGELFF
CDR3 DNA: TGTGCCAGCAGCTGGGAGGCGGGAGGCCCCCGCGGGGAGCTGTTTTTT
clone size: -
D gene: TRBD2
J gene: TRBJ2-2
CDR3 length: 16
V gene: TRBV7-2

CDR3 protein: CASSIGLAGGGEQYF
CDR3 DNA: TGTGCCAGCAGCATAGGCCTAGCGGGCGGGGGCGAGCAGTACTTC
clone size: -
D gene: TRBD2
J gene: TRBJ2-7
CDR3 length: 15
V gene: TRBV5-4

CDR3 protein: CAWTSGTSIENEQFF
CDR3 DNA: TGTGCCTGGACCTCCGGGACTTCCATAGAAAATGAGCAGTTCTTC
clone size: -
D gene: -
J gene: TRBJ2-1
CDR3 length: 15
V gene: TRBV30

CDR3 protein: CAWSPQPLGPRNIQYF
CDR3 DNA: TGTGCCTGGAGTCCCCAACCCCTAGGCCCAAGAAACATTCAGTACTTC
clone size: once
D gene: -
J gene: TRBJ2-4
CDR3 length: 16
V gene: TRBV30

CDR3 protein: CASTPRGQLGEQYF
CDR3 DNA: TGTGCCAGTACCCCGCGAGGACAGCTTGGGGAGCAGTACTTC
clone size: -
D gene: -
J gene: TRBJ2-7
CDR3 length: 14
V gene: TRBV19

CDR3 protein: CASSYGQGGSPLHF
CDR3 DNA: TGTGCCAGCAGTTATGGACAGGGAGGATCACCCCTCCACTTT
clone size: -
D gene: TRBD1
J gene: TRBJ1-6
CDR3 length: 14
V gene: TRBV6-5

CDR3 protein: CASSQEPGRLRNSPLHF
CDR3 DNA: TGTGCCAGCAGCCAGGAACCAGGGCGTTTACGGAATTCACCCCTCCACTTT
clone size: -
D gene: -
J gene: TRBJ1-6
CDR3 length: 17
V gene: TRBV14

CDR3 protein: CSVRLAGANEQFF
CDR3 DNA: TGCAGCGTGAGACTAGCGGGAGCCAATGAGCAGTTCTTC
clone size: -
D gene: TRBD2
J gene: TRBJ2-1
CDR3 length: 13
V gene: TRBV29-1

CDR3 protein: CASRTSGEVGPGELFF
CDR3 DNA: TGTGCCAGCAGGACTAGCGGGGAGGTGGGACCCGGGGAGCTGTTTTTT
clone size: once
D gene: TRBD2
J gene: TRBJ2-2
CDR3 length: 16
V gene: TRBV27

CDR3 protein: CASTLQGARAPGSETQYF
CDR3 DNA: TGTGCCAGTACCCTTCAGGGGGCAAGGGCCCCCGGCAGTGAGACCCAGTACTTC
clone size: once
D gene: TRBD1
J gene: TRBJ2-5
CDR3 length: 18
V gene: TRBV19

CDR3 protein: CASNQAGRDEQYF
CDR3 DNA: TGTGCCAGCAACCAAGCGGGAAGGGACGAGCAGTACTTC
clone size: -
D gene: TRBD2
J gene: TRBJ2-7
CDR3 length: 13
V gene: TRBV25-1

CDR3 protein: CASSFGGLAGGPQETQYF
CDR3 DNA: TGTGCCAGCAGCTTCGGGGGACTAGCGGGAGGACCTCAAGAGACCCAGTACTTC
clone size: -
D gene: TRBD2
J gene: TRBJ2-5
CDR3 length: 18
V gene: TRBV9

CDR3 protein: CASSNYRGRAYEQYF
CDR3 DNA: TGTGCCAGTAGTAACTACAGGGGCCGGGCCTACGAGCAGTACTTC
clone size: -
D gene: TRBD1
J gene: TRBJ2-7
CDR3 length: 15
V gene: TRBV19

CDR3 protein: CASKGREGYTSSEQYF
CDR3 DNA: TGCGCCAGCAAAGGGCGGGAGGGCTACACTTCCTCCGAGCAGTACTTC
clone size: once
D gene: TRBD2
J gene: TRBJ2-7
CDR3 length: 16
V gene: TRBV10-2

CDR3 protein: CASSLVAVNTEAFF
CDR3 DNA: TGTGCCAGCAGCTTGGTAGCAGTGAACACTGAAGCTTTCTTT
clone size: -
D gene: -
J gene: TRBJ1-1
CDR3 length: 14
V gene: TRBV5-8

CDR3 protein: CASSYTGTRGETQYF
CDR3 DNA: TGTGCCAGCAGTTACACCGGGACTAGGGGAGAGACCCAGTACTTC
clone size: -
D gene: TRBD2
J gene: TRBJ2-5
CDR3 length: 15
V gene: TRBV6-5

CDR3 protein: CASSLRRGSSTDTQYF
CDR3 DNA: TGTGCCAGCAGCCTTAGACGTGGGAGTAGCACAGATACGCAGTATTTT
clone size: -
D gene: -
J gene: TRBJ2-3
CDR3 length: 16
V gene: TRBV7-6

CDR3 protein: CASSRSILTSSPLLAQYF
CDR3 DNA: TGTGCCAGCAGCCGAAGTATTCTGACTAGCTCACCCCTGTTAGCGCAGTATTTT
clone size: -
D gene: TRBD2
J gene: TRBJ2-3
CDR3 length: 18
V gene: TRBV5-6

CDR3 protein: CASRRDTLGYDTEAFF
CDR3 DNA: TGCGCCAGCAGACGAGACACTTTAGGTTACGACACTGAAGCTTTCTTT
clone size: -
D gene: -
J gene: TRBJ1-1
CDR3 length: 16
V gene: TRBV5-1

CDR3 protein: CSGGGPGNTIYF
CDR3 DNA: TGCAGCGGAGGGGGCCCCGGAAACACCATATATTTT
clone size: -
D gene: TRBD1
J gene: TRBJ1-3
CDR3 length: 12
V gene: TRBV29-1

CDR3 protein: CASRGGNARETQYF
CDR3 DNA: TGTGCCAGCCGCGGGGGGAACGCGCGAGAGACCCAGTACTTC
clone size: -
D gene: TRBD2
J gene: TRBJ2-5
CDR3 length: 14
V gene: TRBV6-5

CDR3 protein: CASSRRTSGSNEQFF
CDR3 DNA: TGTGCCAGCTCTCGTCGGACTAGCGGGAGCAATGAGCAGTTCTTC
clone size: -
D gene: TRBD2
J gene: TRBJ2-1
CDR3 length: 15
V gene: TRBV2

CDR3 protein: CASGGGNQPQHF
CDR3 DNA: TGTGCCTCCGGGGGAGGCAATCAGCCCCAGCATTTT
clone size: -
D gene: -
J gene: TRBJ1-5
CDR3 length: 12
V gene: TRBV7-9

CDR3 protein: CASSLPGGSEAFF
CDR3 DNA: TGTGCCAGCAGCCTCCCAGGGGGCTCTGAAGCTTTCTTT
clone size: -
D gene: TRBD1
J gene: TRBJ1-1
CDR3 length: 13
V gene: TRBV6-6

CDR3 protein: CASRIAETYEQYF
CDR3 DNA: TGTGCCAGCAGGATAGCGGAAACCTACGAGCAGTACTTC
clone size: -
D gene: -
J gene: TRBJ2-7
CDR3 length: 13
V gene: TRBV12-3/TRBV12-4

CDR3 protein: CASKGDRGLMANTGELFF
CDR3 DNA: TGTGCCAGCAAGGGAGACAGGGGGCTGATGGCGAACACCGGGGAGCTGTTTTTT
clone size: -
D gene: TRBD1
J gene: TRBJ2-2
CDR3 length: 18
V gene: TRBV9

CDR3 protein: CASSVRTSGSSFTDTQYF
CDR3 DNA: TGTGCCAGCAGCGTTCGTACGAGCGGGTCCTCCTTCACAGATACGCAGTATTTT
clone size: -
D gene: -
J gene: TRBJ2-3
CDR3 length: 18
V gene: TRBV5-4

CDR3 protein: CASSSGTSGQETQYF
CDR3 DNA: TGTGCCAGCAGCTCCGGGACTAGCGGCCAAGAGACCCAGTACTTC
clone size: -
D gene: TRBD2
J gene: TRBJ2-5
CDR3 length: 15
V gene: TRBV5-4

CDR3 protein: CASSPQRQGAENTEAFF
CDR3 DNA: TGTGCCAGCTCACCGCAGCGACAGGGGGCTGAGAACACTGAAGCTTTCTTT
clone size: -
D gene: TRBD1
J gene: TRBJ1-1
CDR3 length: 17
V gene: TRBV18

CDR3 protein: CASSYSGTGRNTEAFF
CDR3 DNA: TGTGCCAGCAGTTACTCCGGGACAGGGAGGAACACTGAAGCTTTCTTT
clone size: -
D gene: TRBD1
J gene: TRBJ1-1
CDR3 length: 16
V gene: TRBV6-5

CDR3 protein: CASSPVRSQANEQFF
CDR3 DNA: TGTGCCAGTAGTCCTGTCCGTTCACAGGCGAATGAGCAGTTCTTC
clone size: -
D gene: -
J gene: TRBJ2-1
CDR3 length: 15
V gene: TRBV19